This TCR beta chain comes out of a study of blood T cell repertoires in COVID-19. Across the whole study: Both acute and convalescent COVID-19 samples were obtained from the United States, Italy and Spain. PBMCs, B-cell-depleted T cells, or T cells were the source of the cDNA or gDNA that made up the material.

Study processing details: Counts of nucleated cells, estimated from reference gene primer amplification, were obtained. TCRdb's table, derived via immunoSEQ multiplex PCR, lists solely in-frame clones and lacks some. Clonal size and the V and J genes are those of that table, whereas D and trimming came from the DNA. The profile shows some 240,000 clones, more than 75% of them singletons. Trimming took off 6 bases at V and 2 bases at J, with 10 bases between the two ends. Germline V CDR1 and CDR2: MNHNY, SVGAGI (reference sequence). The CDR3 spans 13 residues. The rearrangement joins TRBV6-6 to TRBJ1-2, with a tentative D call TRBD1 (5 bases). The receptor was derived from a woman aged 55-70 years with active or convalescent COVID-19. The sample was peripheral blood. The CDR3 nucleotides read TGTGCCAGCAGCCAAGACAGAAACTATGGCTACACCTTC. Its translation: CASSQDRNYGYTF.